This T cell receptor beta chain was obtained from a study of shared clonotypes between healthy human individuals. The CDR3 loop spans 16 amino acids. The V segment lost 3 bases and the J segment 5 bases; nucleotides outside the gene matches: 5. Germline values: CDR1 KGHSH, CDR2 LQKENI. The assay was immunoSEQ multiplex PCR, and TCRdb's table has in-frame clones only and misses some. The sample lists about 730,000 clones, approximately 77% occurring once. In its sample, this clone was seen once. The V and J genes are TRBV18 and TRBJ2-7; the match to TRBD2 covers 15 bases. This TCR was recovered from a young woman in good health. Sequencing was done on a sample of memory CD4+ T cells sorted from blood. The subset denotes: CD45RA-negative fraction. CDR3 protein: CASSPRTSGRADEQYF. The CDR3 nucleotides are TGTGCCAGCTCACCCCGGACTAGCGGGAGGGCCGACGAGCAGTACTTC.